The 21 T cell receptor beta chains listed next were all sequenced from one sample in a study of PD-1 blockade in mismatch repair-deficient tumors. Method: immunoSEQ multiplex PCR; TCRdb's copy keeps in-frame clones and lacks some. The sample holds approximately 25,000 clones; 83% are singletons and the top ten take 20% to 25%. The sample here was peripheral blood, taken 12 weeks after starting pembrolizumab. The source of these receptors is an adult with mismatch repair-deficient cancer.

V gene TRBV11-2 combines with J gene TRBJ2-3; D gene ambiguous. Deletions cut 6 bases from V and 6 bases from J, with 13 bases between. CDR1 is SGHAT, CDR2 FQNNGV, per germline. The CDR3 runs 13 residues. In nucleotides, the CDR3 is TGTGCCAGCAGTGTCCGACCTGCGGATACGCAGTATTTT. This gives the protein CASSVRPADTQYF.

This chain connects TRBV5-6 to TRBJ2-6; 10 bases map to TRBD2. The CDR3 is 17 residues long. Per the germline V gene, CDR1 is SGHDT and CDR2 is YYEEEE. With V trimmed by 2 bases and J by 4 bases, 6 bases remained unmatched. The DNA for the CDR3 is TGTGCCAGCAGCTTTGGACTAGCGGAGTCCGGGGCCAACGTCCTGACTTTC. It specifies CASSFGLAESGANVLTF. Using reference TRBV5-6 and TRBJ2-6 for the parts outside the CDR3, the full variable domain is DAGVTQSPTHLIKTRGQQVTLRCSPKSGHDTVSWYQQALGQGPQFIFQYYEEEERQRGNFPDRFSGHQFPNYSSELNVNALLLGDSALYLCASSFGLAESGANVLTFGAGSRLTVL.

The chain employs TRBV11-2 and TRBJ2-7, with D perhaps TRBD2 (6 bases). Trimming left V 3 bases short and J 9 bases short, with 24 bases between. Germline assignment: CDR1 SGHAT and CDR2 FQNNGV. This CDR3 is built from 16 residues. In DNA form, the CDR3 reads TGTGCCAGCAGCTTTACATTCTCAGCGGGTGGGAGTGGGCAGTACTTC. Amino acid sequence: CASSFTFSAGGSGQYF.

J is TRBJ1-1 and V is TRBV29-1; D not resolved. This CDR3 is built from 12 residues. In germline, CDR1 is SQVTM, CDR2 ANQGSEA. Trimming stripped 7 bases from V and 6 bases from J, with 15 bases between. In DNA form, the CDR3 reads TGCAGCGCCTCCGCCCCGGGCGCTGAAGCTTTCTTT. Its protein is CSASAPGAEAFF.

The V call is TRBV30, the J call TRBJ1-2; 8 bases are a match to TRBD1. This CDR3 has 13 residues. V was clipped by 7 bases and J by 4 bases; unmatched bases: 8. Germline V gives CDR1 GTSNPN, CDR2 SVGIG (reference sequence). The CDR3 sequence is CASLDRDFYGYTF. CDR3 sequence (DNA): TGTGCCTCCTTGGACAGGGACTTCTATGGCTACACCTTC.

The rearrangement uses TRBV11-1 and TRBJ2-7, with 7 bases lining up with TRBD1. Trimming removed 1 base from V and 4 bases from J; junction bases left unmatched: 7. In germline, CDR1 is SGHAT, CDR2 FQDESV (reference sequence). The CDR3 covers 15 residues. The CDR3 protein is CASSLVRGTAYEQYF. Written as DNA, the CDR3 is TGTGCCAGCAGCTTAGTTAGAGGGACAGCATACGAGCAGTACTTC.

The CDR3 loop is CASSSVSSGRPPATQYF. CDR3 DNA: TGTGCCAGTAGTTCGGTCTCTAGCGGGAGGCCCCCGGCTACGCAGTATTTT. The genes are TRBV19 and TRBJ2-3, with 11 bases identical to TRBD2. Germline CDR1 LNHDA, CDR2 SQIVND (reference sequence). The CDR3 covers 17 residues. V lost 5 bases and J lost 8; bases outside the gene matches: 15.

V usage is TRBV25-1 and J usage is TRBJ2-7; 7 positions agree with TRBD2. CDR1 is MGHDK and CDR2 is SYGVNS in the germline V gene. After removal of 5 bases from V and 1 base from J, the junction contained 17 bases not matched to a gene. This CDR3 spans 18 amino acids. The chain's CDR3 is CASSPQGGVEVRSYEQYF. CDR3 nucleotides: TGTGCCAGCAGTCCCCAGGGAGGGGTCGAAGTCCGGTCCTACGAGCAGTACTTC.

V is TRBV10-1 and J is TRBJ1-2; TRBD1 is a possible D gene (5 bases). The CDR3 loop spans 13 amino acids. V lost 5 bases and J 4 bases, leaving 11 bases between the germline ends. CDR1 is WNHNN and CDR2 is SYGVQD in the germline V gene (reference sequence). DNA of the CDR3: TGCGCCAGCAGTCCATCGACAGCCTATGGCTACACCTTC. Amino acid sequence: CASSPSTAYGYTF.

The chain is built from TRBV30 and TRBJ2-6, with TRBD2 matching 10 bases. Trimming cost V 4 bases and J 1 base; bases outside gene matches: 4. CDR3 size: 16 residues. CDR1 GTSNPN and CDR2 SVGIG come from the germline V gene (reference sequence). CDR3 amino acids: CAWTRAGGSGANVLTF. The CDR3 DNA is TGTGCCTGGACCCGAGCGGGAGGGTCTGGGGCCAACGTCCTGACTTTC. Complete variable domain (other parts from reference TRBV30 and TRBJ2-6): SQTIHQWPATLVQPVGSPLSLECTVEGTSNPNLYWYRQAAGRGLQLLFYSVGIGQISSEVPQNLSASRPQDRQFILSSKKLLLSDSGFYLCAWTRAGGSGANVLTFGAGSRLTVL.

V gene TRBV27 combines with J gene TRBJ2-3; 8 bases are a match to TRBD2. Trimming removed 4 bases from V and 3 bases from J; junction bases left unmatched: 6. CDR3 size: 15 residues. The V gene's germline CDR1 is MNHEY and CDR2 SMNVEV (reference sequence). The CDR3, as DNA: TGTGCCAGCAGTTACCGTAAGCGGGGGACAGATACGCAGTATTTT. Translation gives CASSYRKRGTDTQYF.

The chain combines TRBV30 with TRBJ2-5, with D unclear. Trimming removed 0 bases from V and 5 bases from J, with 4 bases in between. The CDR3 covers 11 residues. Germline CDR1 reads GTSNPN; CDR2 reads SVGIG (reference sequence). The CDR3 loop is CAWSVRETQYF. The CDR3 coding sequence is TGTGCCTGGAGTGTACGGGAGACCCAGTACTTC.

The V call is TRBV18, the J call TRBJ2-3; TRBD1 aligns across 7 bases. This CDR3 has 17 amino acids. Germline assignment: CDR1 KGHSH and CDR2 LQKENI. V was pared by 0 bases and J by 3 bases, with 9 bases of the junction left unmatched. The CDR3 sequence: CASSPPRQGLKTDTQYF. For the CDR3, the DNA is TGTGCCAGCTCACCACCGAGACAGGGTTTAAAGACAGATACGCAGTATTTT.

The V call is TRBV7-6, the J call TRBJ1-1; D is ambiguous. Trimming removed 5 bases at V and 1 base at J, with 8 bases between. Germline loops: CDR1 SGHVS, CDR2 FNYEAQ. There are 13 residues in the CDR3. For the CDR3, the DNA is TGTGCCAGCAGCACCCATTCGAACACTGAAGCTTTCTTT. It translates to CASSTHSNTEAFF.

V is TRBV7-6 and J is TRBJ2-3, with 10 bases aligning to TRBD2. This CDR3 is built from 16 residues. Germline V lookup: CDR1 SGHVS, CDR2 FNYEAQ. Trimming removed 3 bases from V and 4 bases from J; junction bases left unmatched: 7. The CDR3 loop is CASSFSAGGRADTQYF. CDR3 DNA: TGTGCCAGCAGCTTTTCAGCGGGAGGGAGAGCAGATACGCAGTATTTT.

The CDR3 sequence: CASSQEKDHRGGSYNEQFF. The DNA of the CDR3 is TGCGCCAGCAGCCAAGAAAAGGATCATAGGGGAGGCTCCTACAATGAGCAGTTCTTC. The chain employs TRBV4-3 and TRBJ2-1, with a weak D call TRBD2 (6 bases). This CDR3 is 19 amino acids long. Per the germline V gene, CDR1 is LGHNA and CDR2 is YSLEER. V was pared by 0 bases and J by 0 bases, with 18 bases between.

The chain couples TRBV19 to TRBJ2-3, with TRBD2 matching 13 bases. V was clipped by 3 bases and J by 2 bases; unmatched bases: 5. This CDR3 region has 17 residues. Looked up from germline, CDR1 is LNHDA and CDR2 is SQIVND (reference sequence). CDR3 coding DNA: TGTGCCAGTAGTATCGTGGGACTAGCGGGAAACACAGATACGCAGTATTTT. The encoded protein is CASSIVGLAGNTDTQYF.

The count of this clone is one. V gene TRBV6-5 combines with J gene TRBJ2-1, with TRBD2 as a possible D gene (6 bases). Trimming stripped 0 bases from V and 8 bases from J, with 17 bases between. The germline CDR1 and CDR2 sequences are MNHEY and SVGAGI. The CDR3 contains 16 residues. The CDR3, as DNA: TGTGCCAGCAGTTACTCAACCGGGACTGGGGTGGATGAGCAGTTCTTC. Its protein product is CASSYSTGTGVDEQFF.

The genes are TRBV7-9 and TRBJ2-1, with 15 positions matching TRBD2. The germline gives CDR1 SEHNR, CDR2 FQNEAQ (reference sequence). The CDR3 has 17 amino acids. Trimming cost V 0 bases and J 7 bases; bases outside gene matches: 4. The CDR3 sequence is CASSLAAGLAGGNEQFF. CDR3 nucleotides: TGTGCCAGCAGCTTAGCCGCGGGACTAGCGGGAGGTAATGAGCAGTTCTTC.

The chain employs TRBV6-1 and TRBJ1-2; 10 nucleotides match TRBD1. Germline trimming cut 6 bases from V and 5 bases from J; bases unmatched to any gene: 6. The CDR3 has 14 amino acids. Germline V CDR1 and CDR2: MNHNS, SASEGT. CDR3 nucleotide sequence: TGTGCCAGCAGCGAGGGGACAGGGGTTTATGGCTACACCTTC. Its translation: CASSEGTGVYGYTF.

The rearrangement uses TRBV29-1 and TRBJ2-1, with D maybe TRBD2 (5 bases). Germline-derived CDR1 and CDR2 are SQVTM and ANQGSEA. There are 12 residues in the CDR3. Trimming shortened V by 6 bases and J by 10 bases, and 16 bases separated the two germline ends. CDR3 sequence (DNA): TGCAGCGTGGAACGGGTAAGAGGGGAGCAGTTCTTC. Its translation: CSVERVRGEQFF.